This record looks at one TCR beta chain sequence and its context. Its antigen is unknown. Patients who had autoimmune disease history or got systemic immunosuppression were left out. The table came from immunoSEQ multiplex PCR; TCRdb's copy has only in-frame clones and leaves some out. The sample includes roughly 70,000 clones, more than 70% of them seen just once. This entry comes from a study of OX40 agonist ivuxolimab in advanced cancers. The overall study: Administration of intravenous ivuxolimab to patients occurred every 2 weeks at 0.01 to 10 mg/kg. Notes on the study in general: Expanded peripheral T cell antigen specificity was not determined. Some nonresponders likewise displayed low normalized T-cell clonal expansion.

The CDR3 is made up of 15 amino acids. V lost 0 bases and J lost 9; bases outside the gene matches: 6. The V gene's germline CDR1 is SGHRS and CDR2 YFSETQ. The sample here was CD4+ or CD8+ T cells sorted from blood, taken in a trial of the OX40 agonist ivuxolimab. The sequence derives from an adult with an advanced solid tumor such as melanoma, head and neck, liver or kidney cancer. The chain employs TRBV5-1 and TRBJ2-1, with TRBD2 matching 10 bases. CDR3 region: CASSLVLAGAVEQFF. The CDR3 nucleotides are TGCGCCAGCAGCTTGGTCCTAGCGGGGGCCGTTGAGCAGTTCTTC.